This T cell receptor (beta chain) emerged from a study of CD8 T cells in ankylosing spondylitis. Whole-study results and caveats: Enrichment of disease-linked clones was reportedly significant in matched ankylosing spondylitis synovial fluid. One TCR beta motif, made up of several highly homologous variants, appeared characteristic of ankylosing spondylitis blood.

TCRdb re-called the 5' RACE reads through MiXCR, storing one row per CDR3 protein. The table shows more than 650,000 distinct CDR3 sequences, with about 10% occurring only once. A note on this clonotype: Its specificity is not known.

The trim removed 0 bases at V and 3 bases at J, leaving 5 bases unmatched. Germline V gene data show CDR1 as SGHAT and CDR2 as FQNNGV. The CDR3 length is 17 residues. Input material: blood, either unsorted or a sorted T cell fraction (not recorded which). V is TRBV11-2 and J is TRBJ2-7; the match to TRBD2 covers 13 bases. This sequence originates from a male donor with ankylosing spondylitis. CDR3 in amino acids: CASSLEKTSGRYYEQYF. The CDR3 nucleotides read TGTGCCAGCAGCTTAGAAAAGACTAGCGGGAGGTACTACGAGCAGTACTTC.